The clone carrying this T cell receptor beta chain was found a few times. Its specificity is not known. By 5'RACE template switching, TCR cDNA was produced, with a universal primer site and UMIs added in the process. MiXCR, applied by TCRdb to the 5' RACE reads, yields one record per CDR3 protein. The sample lists some 400,000 distinct CDR3 sequences, roughly 6.2% occurring once. This entry comes from a study of T cells after yellow fever vaccination. Trimming pared 3 bases from V and 2 bases from J, leaving 11 bases between. CDR1 is MDHEN and CDR2 is SYDVKM in the germline V gene. This CDR3 spans 14 amino acids. Whole-study results and caveats: Peaking faster, on day 5 versus 15, the secondary response was nonetheless weaker. Among primary-vaccination clones, most reappeared after the booster, at just under 98% for CD4 and about 90% for CD8.

This chain joins TRBV28 and TRBJ2-7, with D uncertain. The material was PBMCs, obtained 5 days after the yellow fever booster vaccination. The sequence came from a man between 25 and 39 years old who received the YFV17D yellow fever vaccine. The CDR3, as DNA: TGTGCCAGCAGTTTCTTAGGCCTAACCTACGAGCAGTACTTC. As protein: CASSFLGLTYEQYF.